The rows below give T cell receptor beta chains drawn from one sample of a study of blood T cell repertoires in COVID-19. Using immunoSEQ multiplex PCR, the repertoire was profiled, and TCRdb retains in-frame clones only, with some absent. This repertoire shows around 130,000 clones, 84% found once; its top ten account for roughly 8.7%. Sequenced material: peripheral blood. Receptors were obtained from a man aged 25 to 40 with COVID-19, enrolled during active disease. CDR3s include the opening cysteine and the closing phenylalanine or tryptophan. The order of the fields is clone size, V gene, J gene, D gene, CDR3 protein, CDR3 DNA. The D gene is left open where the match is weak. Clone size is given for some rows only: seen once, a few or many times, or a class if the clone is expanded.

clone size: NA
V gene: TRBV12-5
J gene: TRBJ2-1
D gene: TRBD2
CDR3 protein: CASGEYGGSHNEQFF
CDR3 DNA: TGTGCTAGTGGAGAGTATGGCGGGAGCCACAATGAGCAGTTCTTC

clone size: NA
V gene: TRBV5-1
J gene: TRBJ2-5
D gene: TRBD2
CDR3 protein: CASRPAGEMETQYF
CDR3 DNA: TGCGCCAGCAGACCAGCGGGAGAGATGGAGACCCAGTACTTC

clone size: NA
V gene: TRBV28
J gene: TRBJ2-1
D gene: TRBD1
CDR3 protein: CASSSTGTGGARQFF
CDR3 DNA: TGTGCCAGCAGCTCAACGGGGACAGGGGGGGCACGGCAGTTCTTC

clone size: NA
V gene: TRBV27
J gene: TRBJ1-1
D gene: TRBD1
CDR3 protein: CASHRGRDTEAFF
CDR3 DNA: TGTGCCAGCCACAGGGGGAGAGACACTGAAGCTTTCTTT

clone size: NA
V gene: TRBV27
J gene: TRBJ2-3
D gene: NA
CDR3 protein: CASSSNDRDFYTQYF
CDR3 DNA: TGTGCCAGCAGTTCCAATGACCGGGACTTCTATACGCAGTATTTT

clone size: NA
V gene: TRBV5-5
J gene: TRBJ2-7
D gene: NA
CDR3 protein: CASSLNRVAYEQYF
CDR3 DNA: TGTGCCAGCAGCTTGAACAGGGTCGCCTACGAGCAGTACTTC

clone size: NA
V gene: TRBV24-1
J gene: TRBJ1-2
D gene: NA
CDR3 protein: CASASRRGYGYTF
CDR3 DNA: TGTGCCAGCGCGTCTCGCAGGGGCTATGGCTACACCTTC

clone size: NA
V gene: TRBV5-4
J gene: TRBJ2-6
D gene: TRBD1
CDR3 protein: CASSLGVGQGRSGANVLTF
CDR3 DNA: TGTGCCAGCAGCTTGGGGGTGGGACAGGGCCGCTCTGGGGCCAACGTCCTGACTTTC

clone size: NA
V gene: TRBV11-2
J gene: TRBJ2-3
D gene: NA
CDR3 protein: CASSLSTHGDTQYF
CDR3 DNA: TGTGCCAGCAGCCTATCGACACACGGAGATACGCAGTATTTT

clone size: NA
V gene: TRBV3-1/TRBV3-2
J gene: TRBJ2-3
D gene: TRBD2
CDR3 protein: CASSQGTSGRTQYF
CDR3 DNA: TGTGCCAGCAGCCAAGGAACTAGCGGGAGAACGCAGTATTTT

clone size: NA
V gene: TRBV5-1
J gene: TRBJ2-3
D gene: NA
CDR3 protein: CASSLGGTHGADTQYF
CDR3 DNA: TGCGCCAGCAGCTTAGGAGGGACTCATGGGGCAGATACGCAGTATTTT

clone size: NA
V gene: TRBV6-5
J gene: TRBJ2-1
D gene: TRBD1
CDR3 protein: CASSSGTGAYGQFF
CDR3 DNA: TGTGCCAGCAGTTCTGGGACAGGGGCTTACGGGCAGTTCTTC

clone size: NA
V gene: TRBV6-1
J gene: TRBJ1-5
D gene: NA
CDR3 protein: CASSEAESGPQHF
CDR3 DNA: TGTGCCAGCAGTGAAGCTGAAAGCGGGCCCCAGCATTTT

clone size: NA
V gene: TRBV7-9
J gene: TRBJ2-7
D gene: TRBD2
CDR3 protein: CASSLAQAGGPYEQYF
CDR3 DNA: TGTGCCAGCAGCTTAGCGCAGGCGGGAGGGCCCTACGAGCAGTACTTC

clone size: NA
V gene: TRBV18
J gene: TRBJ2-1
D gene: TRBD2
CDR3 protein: CASSPREAGNNEQFF
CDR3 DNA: TGTGCCAGCTCACCCCGAGAAGCGGGAAACAATGAGCAGTTCTTC

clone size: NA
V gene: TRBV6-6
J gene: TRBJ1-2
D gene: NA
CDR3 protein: CASSFGQNYGYTF
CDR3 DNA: TGTGCCAGCAGTTTCGGACAGAACTATGGCTACACCTTC

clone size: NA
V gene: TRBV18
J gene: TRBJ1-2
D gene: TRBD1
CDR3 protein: CASSLDRGWGYTF
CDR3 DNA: TGTGCCAGCTCATTGGACAGGGGTTGGGGCTACACCTTC

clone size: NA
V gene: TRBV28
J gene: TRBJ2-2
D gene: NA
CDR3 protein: CASIQPPNTGELFF
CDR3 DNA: TGTGCCAGCATACAACCTCCGAACACCGGGGAGCTGTTTTTT

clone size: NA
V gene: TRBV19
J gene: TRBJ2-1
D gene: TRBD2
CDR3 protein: CASSTPGLSAEQFF
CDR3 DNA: TGTGCCAGTAGTACACCGGGACTAAGCGCTGAGCAGTTCTTC

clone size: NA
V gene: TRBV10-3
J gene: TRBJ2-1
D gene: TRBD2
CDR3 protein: CAIKQQGLSGRHEQFF
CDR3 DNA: TGTGCCATCAAGCAGCAGGGGCTAAGCGGGAGACATGAGCAGTTCTTC

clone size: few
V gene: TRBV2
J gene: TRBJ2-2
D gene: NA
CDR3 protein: CASSSLRTQDRELFF
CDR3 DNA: TGTGCCAGCAGTTCCCTGCGGACTCAGGACAGGGAGCTGTTTTTT

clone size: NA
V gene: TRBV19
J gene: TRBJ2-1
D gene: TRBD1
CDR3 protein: CASGQGFNEQFF
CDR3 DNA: TGTGCCAGTGGACAGGGTTTCAATGAGCAGTTCTTC

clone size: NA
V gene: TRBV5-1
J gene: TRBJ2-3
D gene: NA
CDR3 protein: CASSDSDPETDTQYF
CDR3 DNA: TGCGCCAGCAGCGATAGCGACCCCGAAACAGATACGCAGTATTTT

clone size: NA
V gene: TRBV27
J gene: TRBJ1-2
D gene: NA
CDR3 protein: CASSFLGADYGYTF
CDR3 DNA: TGTGCCAGCAGTTTTCTAGGGGCTGACTATGGCTACACCTTC

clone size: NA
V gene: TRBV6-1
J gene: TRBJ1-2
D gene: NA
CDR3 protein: CASSESGLYGYTF
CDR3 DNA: TGTGCCAGCAGTGAATCAGGGCTCTATGGCTACACCTTC

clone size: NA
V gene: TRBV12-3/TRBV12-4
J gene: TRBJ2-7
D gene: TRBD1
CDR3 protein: CASSYRGEQYF
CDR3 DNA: TGTGCCAGCAGTTACAGGGGCGAGCAGTACTTC

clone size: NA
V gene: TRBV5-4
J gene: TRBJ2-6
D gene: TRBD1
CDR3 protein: CASSSGQGAGGANVLTF
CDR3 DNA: TGTGCCAGCAGCTCTGGACAGGGGGCAGGTGGGGCCAACGTCCTGACTTTC

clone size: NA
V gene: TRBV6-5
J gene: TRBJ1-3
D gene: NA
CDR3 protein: CASRRRAGNTIYF
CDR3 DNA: TGTGCCAGCAGGCGGAGGGCCGGAAACACCATATATTTT

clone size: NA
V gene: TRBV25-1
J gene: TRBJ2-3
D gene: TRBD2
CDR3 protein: CASSTRLAGHTDTQYF
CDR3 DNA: TGTGCCAGCAGTACACGACTAGCGGGACACACAGATACGCAGTATTTT

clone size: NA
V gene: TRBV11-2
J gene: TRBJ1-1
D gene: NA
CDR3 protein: CASSLWTVMNTEAFF
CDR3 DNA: TGTGCCAGCAGCTTGTGGACAGTGATGAACACTGAAGCTTTCTTT

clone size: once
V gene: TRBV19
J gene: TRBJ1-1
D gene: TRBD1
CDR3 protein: CASIPPRDRGANTEAFF
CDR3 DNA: TGTGCCAGTATTCCTCCCAGGGACAGGGGAGCGAACACTGAAGCTTTCTTT

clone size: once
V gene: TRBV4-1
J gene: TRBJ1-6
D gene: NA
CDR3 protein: CASSQDRLPNSPLHF
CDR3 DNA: TGCGCCAGCAGCCAAGATCGACTCCCGAATTCACCCCTCCACTTT

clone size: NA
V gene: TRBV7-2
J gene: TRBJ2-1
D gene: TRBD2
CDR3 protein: CASSPRTSGGWLEYNEQFF
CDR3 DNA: TGTGCCAGCAGCCCCAGGACTAGCGGGGGCTGGCTGGAATACAATGAGCAGTTCTTC

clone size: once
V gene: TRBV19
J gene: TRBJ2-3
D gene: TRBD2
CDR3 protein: CASSSGREQDTQYF
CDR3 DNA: TGTGCCAGTAGTAGCGGGAGGGAACAAGATACGCAGTATTTT

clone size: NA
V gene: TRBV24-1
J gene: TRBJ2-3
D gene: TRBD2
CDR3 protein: CATSDARGFGTSGYLDTQYF
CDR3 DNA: TGTGCCACCAGTGACGCACGAGGATTCGGGACTAGCGGGTACCTCGATACGCAGTATTTT

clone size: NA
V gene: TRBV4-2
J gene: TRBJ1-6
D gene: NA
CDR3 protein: CASSQEKGQGSPLHF
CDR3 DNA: TGTGCCAGCAGCCAAGAAAAGGGGCAAGGGTCACCCCTCCACTTT

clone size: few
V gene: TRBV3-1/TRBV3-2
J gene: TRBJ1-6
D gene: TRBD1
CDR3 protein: CASSSRGQGLPPLHF
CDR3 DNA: TGTGCCAGCAGCTCCAGGGGACAGGGTTTACCACCCCTCCACTTT

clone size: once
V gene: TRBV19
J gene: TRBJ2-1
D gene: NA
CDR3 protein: CASSMRTRGVNEQFF
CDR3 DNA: TGTGCCAGTAGTATGAGGACTAGGGGGGTGAATGAGCAGTTCTTC

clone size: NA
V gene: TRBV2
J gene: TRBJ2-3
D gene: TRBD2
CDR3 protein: CATREAISTDTQYF
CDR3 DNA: TGTGCCACCCGGGAGGCGATTAGCACAGATACGCAGTATTTT

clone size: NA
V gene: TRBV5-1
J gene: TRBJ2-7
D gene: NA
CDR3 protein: CASSSAGYEQYF
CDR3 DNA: TGCGCCAGCAGCTCCGCGGGCTACGAGCAGTACTTC

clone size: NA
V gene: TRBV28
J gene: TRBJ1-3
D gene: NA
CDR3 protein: CASSGPLYSGNTIYF
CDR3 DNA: TGTGCCAGCAGTGGGCCTTTATACTCTGGAAACACCATATATTTT

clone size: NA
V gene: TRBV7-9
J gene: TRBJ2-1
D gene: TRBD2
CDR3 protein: CASSGGLAGGSEQFF
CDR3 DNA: TGTGCCAGCAGCGGGGGGCTAGCGGGAGGGAGTGAGCAGTTCTTC

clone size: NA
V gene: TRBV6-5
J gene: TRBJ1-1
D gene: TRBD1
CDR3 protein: CASKTGPATEAFF
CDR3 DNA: TGTGCCAGCAAGACAGGGCCGGCCACTGAAGCTTTCTTT

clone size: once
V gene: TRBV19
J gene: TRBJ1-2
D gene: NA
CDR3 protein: CASSIYQQVPFYGYTF
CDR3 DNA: TGTGCCAGTAGTATCTATCAACAGGTTCCCTTCTATGGCTACACCTTC

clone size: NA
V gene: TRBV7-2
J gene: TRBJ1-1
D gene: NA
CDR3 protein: CASSFRGGDEAFF
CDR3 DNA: TGTGCCAGCAGCTTCCGGGGGGGGGACGAAGCTTTCTTT

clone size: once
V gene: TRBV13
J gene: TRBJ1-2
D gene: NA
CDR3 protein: CASSLRGDANYGYTF
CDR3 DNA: TGTGCCAGCAGCCTCAGGGGAGACGCTAACTATGGCTACACCTTC

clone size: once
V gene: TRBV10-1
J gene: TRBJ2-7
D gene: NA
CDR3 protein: CASSDGGKQYF
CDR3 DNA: TGCGCCAGCAGTGATGGGGGGAAGCAGTACTTC

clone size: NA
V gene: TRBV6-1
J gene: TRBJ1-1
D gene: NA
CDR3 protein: CASSGSTVHGTEAFF
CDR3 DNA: TGTGCCAGCAGTGGATCGACAGTCCACGGTACTGAAGCTTTCTTT

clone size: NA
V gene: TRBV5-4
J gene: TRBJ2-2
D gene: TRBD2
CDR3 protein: CASSFRLAGVSPGELFF
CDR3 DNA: TGTGCCAGCAGCTTCCGACTAGCGGGAGTCTCACCCGGGGAGCTGTTTTTT

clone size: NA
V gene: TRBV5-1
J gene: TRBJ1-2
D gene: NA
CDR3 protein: CASSLISEGSYTF
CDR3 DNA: TGCGCCAGCAGCTTGATTTCGGAGGGGAGCTACACCTTC

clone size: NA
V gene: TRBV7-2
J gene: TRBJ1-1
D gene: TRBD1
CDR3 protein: CASSPRTGGAGTEAFF
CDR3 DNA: TGTGCCAGCAGCCCCCGGACAGGGGGCGCCGGCACTGAAGCTTTCTTT

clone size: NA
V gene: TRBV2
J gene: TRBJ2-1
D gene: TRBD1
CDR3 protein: CASSNRGYNEQFF
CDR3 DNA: TGTGCCAGCAGCAACAGGGGATACAATGAGCAGTTCTTC

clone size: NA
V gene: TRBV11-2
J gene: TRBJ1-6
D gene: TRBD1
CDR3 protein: CASSLGDSLLHF
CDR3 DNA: TGTGCCAGCAGCTTAGGGGACAGCCTCCTCCACTTT

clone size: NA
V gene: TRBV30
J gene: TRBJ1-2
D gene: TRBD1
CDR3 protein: CAWDRGGYGYTF
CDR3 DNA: TGTGCCTGGGACAGGGGTGGCTATGGCTACACCTTC

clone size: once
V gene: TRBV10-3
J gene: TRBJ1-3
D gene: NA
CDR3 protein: CASEARQGGSFSGNTIYF
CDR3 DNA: TGTGCCTCCGAAGCCAGGCAGGGCGGTTCTTTCTCTGGAAACACCATATATTTT